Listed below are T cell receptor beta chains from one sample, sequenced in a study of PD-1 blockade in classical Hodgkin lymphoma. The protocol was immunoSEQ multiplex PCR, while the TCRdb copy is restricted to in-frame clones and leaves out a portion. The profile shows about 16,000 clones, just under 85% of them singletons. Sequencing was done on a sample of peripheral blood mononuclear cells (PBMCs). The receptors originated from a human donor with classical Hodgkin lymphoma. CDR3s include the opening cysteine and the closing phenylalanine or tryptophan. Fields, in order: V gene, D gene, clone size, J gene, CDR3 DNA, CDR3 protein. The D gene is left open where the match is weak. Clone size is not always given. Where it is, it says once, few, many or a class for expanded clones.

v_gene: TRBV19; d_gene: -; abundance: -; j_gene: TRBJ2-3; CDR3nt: TGTGCCAGTAGTGCCTTAACCAGCACAGATACGCAGTATTTT; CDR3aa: CASSALTSTDTQYF
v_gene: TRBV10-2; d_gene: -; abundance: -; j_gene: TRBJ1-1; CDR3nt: TGCGCCAGCAGTGCCGGGGTCCAAAACACTGAAGCTTTCTTT; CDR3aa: CASSAGVQNTEAFF
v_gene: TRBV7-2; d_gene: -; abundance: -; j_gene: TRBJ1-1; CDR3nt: TGTGCCAGCAGCCGAGACAGGGAAGCTTTCTTT; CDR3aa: CASSRDREAFF
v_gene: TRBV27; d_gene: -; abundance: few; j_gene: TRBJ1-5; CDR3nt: TGTGCCAGCAGTTTATTACCCCTTATCGGCAATCAGCCCCAGCATTTT; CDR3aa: CASSLLPLIGNQPQHF
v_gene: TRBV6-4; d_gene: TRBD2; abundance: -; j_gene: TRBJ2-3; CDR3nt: TGTGCCAGCAGTCCCCGAGCGGGAGCGGGGACAGATACGCAGTATTTT; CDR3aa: CASSPRAGAGTDTQYF
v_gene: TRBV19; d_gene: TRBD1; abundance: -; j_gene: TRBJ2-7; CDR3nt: TGTGCCAGTAGTGACCAAAGGACAGGGAGGCCCTACGAGCAGTACTTC; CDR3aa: CASSDQRTGRPYEQYF
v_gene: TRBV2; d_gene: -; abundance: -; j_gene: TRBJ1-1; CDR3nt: TGTGCCAGCATTCAGGAGAACACTGAAGCTTTCTTT; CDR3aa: CASIQENTEAFF
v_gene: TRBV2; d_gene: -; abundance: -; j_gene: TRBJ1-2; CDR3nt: TGTGCCAGCTTTCGGGATTATGGCTACACCTTC; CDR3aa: CASFRDYGYTF
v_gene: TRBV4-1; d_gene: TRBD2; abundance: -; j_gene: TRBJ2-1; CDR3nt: TGCGCCAGCAGCCAATCCCGGGGGGACCGGAATGAGCAGTTCTTC; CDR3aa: CASSQSRGDRNEQFF
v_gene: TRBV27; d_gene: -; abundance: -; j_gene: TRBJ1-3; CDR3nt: TGTGCCAGCAGTCCCGCCCGGGACGGCTCCTCTGGAAACACCATATATTTT; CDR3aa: CASSPARDGSSGNTIYF
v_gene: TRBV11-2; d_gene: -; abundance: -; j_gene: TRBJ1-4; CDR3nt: TGTGCCAGCAGCTTAGTTAAGGAAAAACTGTTTTTT; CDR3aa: CASSLVKEKLFF
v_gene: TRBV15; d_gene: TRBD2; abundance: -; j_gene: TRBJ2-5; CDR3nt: TGTGCCACCAGCCACGAGGGACTAGCGGGAGCGGAGACCCAGTACTTC; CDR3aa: CATSHEGLAGAETQYF
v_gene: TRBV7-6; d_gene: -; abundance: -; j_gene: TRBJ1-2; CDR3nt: TGTGCCAGCAGCTTGAACCTTGGGTCCGGGAACTATGGCTACACCTTC; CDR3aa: CASSLNLGSGNYGYTF
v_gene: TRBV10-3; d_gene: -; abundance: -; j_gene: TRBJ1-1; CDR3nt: TGTGCCATCAGCCCAACAGGGAACACTGAAGCTTTCTTT; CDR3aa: CAISPTGNTEAFF
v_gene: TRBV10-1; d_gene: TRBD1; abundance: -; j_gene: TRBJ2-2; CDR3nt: TGCGCCAGCGGGGGCCAGGGGGCTATCGGGGAGCTGTTTTTT; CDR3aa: CASGGQGAIGELFF
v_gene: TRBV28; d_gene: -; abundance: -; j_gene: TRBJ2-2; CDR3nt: TGTGCCAGCAGTTTATCTCTCGGGGGCGGCGGGGAGCTGTTTTTT; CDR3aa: CASSLSLGGGGELFF
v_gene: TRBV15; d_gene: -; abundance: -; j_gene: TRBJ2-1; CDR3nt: TGTGCCACCAGCAGAGATCTCGCCACCCGCTCCTACAATGAGCAGTTCTTC; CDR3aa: CATSRDLATRSYNEQFF
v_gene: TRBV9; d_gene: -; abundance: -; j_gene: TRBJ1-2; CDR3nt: TGTGCCAGCAGCGTAGGCCCAGATAGAGACTATGGCTACACCTTC; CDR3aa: CASSVGPDRDYGYTF
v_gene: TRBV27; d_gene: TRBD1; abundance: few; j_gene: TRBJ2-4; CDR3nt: TGTGCCAGCAGCCCCTTCCGGGACAGAAAAAACATTCAGTACTTC; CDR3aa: CASSPFRDRKNIQYF
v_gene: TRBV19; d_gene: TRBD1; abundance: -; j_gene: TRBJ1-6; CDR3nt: TGTGCCAGTAGTATGTTCGGGACAGTTAATAATTCACCCCTCCACTTT; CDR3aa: CASSMFGTVNNSPLHF
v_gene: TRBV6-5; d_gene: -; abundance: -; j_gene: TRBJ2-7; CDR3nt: TGTGCCAGCAGTTACTCGGCCGGATCCTACGAGCAGTACTTC; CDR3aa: CASSYSAGSYEQYF
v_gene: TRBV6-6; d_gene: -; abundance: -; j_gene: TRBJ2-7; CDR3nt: TGTGCCAGCAGTTACTCGAGGACAGAGCAGTACTTC; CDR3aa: CASSYSRTEQYF
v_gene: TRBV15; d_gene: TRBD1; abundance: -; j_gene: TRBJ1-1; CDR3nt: TGTGCCACCAGCAGGCGAGTCGGTGGGACAGGGGGATTGGGCGCTTTCTTT; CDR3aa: CATSRRVGGTGGLGAFF
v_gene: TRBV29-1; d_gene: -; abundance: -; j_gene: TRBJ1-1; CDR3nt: TGCAGCGTTGGACACCCTCATGGTGCTTTCTTT; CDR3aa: CSVGHPHGAFF
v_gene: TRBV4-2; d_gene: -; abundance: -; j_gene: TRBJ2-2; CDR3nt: TGTGCCAGCAGCCATGACCCCCCCGGGAGTGACACCGGGGAGCTGTTTTTT; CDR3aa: CASSHDPPGSDTGELFF
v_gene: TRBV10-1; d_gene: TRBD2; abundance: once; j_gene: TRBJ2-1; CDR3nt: TGCGCCAGCAGTGAGCTAGCTAGCGGGAGGGCCGGTAGGGGATCCTACAATGAGCAGTTCTTC; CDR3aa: CASSELASGRAGRGSYNEQFF
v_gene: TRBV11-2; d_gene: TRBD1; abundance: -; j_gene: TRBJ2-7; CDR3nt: TGTGCCAGCAGCCCGGGACAGTTCTACGAGCAGTACTTC; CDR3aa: CASSPGQFYEQYF
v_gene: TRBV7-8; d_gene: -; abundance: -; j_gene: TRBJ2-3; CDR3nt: TGTGCCAGCAGCCGCCCCCAGGGCACGAAGTATTTT; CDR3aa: CASSRPQGTKYF
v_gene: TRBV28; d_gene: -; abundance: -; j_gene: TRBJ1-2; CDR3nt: TGTGCCAGCAGTCAGGCAGGGAGGGCCTATGGCTACACCTTC; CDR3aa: CASSQAGRAYGYTF
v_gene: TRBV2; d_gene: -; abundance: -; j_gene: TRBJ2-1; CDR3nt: TGTGCCGGGGGATACTACAATGAGCAGTTCTTC; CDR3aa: CAGGYYNEQFF
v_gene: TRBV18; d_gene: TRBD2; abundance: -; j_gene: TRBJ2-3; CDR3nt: TGTGCCAGCTCACCACTGGGACTAGCGGGGGGAACGATCACAGATACGCAGTATTTT; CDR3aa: CASSPLGLAGGTITDTQYF
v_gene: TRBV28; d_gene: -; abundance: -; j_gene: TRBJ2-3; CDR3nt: TGTGCCAGCAGTATACCAACCGCGGGCACAGATACGCAGTATTTT; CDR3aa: CASSIPTAGTDTQYF
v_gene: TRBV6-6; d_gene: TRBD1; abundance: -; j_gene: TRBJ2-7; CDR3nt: TGTGCCAGCAGTGGACGACAGGGTAGTTCGGACGAGCAGTACTTC; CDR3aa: CASSGRQGSSDEQYF
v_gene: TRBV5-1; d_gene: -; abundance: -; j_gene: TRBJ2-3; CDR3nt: TGCGCCAGCAGCTTGGTGGGTAGCGGAAGGACGCAGTATTTT; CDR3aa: CASSLVGSGRTQYF
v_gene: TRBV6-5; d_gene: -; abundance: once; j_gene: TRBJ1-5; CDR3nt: TGTGCCAGCAGTGTGAGCGGGGGTCAGCCCCAGCATTTT; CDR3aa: CASSVSGGQPQHF
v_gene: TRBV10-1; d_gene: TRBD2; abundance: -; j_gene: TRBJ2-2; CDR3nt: TGCGCCAGCAGCGAACTAGCGGGAGGGCCGAACACCGGGGAGCTGTTTTTT; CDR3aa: CASSELAGGPNTGELFF
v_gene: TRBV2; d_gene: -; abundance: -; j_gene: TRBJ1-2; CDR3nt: TGTGCCAGCAGCGGACAGACACCTAACTATGGCTACACCTTC; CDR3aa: CASSGQTPNYGYTF
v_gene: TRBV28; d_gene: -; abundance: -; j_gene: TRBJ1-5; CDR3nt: TGTGCCAGCAGTTTGGTATCCGGGAGAGGGGCCCAGCATTTT; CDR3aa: CASSLVSGRGAQHF
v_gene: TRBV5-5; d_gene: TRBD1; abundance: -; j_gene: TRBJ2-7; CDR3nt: TGTGCCAGCAGCCCATTTGACAGGGGGCGGGAGCAGTACTTC; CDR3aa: CASSPFDRGREQYF
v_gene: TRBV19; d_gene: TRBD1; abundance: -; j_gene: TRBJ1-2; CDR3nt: TGTGCCAGTAAGCCGGGACAGATGAACTATGGCTACACCTTC; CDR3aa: CASKPGQMNYGYTF
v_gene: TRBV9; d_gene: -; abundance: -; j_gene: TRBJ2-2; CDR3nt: TGTGCCAGCAGCGTAGGACCGGCTACGTCGAACACCGGGGAGCTGTTTTTT; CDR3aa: CASSVGPATSNTGELFF
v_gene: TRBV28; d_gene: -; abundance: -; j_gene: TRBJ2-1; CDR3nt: TGTGCCAGCAGTCCGAGGCTGTTTGAGCAGTTCTTC; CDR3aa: CASSPRLFEQFF
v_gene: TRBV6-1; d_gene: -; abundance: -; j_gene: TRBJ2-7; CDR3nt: TGTGCCAGCAGTGAAGGGACAGACGGCTCCTACGAGCAGTACTTC; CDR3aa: CASSEGTDGSYEQYF
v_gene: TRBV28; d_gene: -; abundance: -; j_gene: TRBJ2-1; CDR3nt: TGTGCCAGCACTGGTAGCGGCCAGTACAATGAGCAGTTCTTC; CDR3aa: CASTGSGQYNEQFF
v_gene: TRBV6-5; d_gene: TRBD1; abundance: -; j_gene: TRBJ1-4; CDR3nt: TGTGCCAGCAGCCGACAGGGGAGGCAAAATGAAAAACTGTTTTTT; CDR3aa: CASSRQGRQNEKLFF
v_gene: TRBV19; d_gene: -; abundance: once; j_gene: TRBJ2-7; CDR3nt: TGTGCCAGTAGTCCGACCCCACACTCCTACGAGCAGTACTTC; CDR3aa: CASSPTPHSYEQYF
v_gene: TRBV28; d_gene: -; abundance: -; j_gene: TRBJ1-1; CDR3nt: TGTGCCAGCACCGGGGGGCCACTGAACACTGAAGCTTTCTTT; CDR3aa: CASTGGPLNTEAFF
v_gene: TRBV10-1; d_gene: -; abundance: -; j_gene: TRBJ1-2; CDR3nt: TGCGCCAGCAGTGAACGACTACTCCACCCCTTGGGCGATGGCTACACCTTC; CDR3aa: CASSERLLHPLGDGYTF
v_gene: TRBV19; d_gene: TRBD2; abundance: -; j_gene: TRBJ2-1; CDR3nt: TGTGCCAGTAGTTCGAGGACTAGCGGAAGCTCCTACAATGAGCAGTTCTTC; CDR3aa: CASSSRTSGSSYNEQFF
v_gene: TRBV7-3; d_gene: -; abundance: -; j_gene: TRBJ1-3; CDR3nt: TGTGCCAGCAGCTTAGGGTCCCTAAGCTCTGGAAACACCATATATTTT; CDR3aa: CASSLGSLSSGNTIYF
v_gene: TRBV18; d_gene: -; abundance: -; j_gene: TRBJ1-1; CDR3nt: TGTGCCAGCGGAGGCACGAACACTGAAGCTTTCTTT; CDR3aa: CASGGTNTEAFF
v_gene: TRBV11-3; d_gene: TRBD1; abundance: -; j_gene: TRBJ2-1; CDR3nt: TGTGCCAGCAGCTTCATGACAGGGAATAATGAGCAGTTCTTC; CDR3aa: CASSFMTGNNEQFF
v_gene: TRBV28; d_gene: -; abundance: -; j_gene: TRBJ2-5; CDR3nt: TGTGCCAGCAGTTCCAGAACGGGGTACCAAGAGACCCAGTACTTC; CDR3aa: CASSSRTGYQETQYF
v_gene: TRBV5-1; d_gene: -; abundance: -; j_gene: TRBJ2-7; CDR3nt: TGCGCCAGCAGCTTGGGGGCTGGGCGGAACTCCTACGAGCAGTACTTC; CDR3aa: CASSLGAGRNSYEQYF